This T cell receptor (beta chain) stems from a study of T cell responses to AZD1222 COVID-19 vaccine. Study-wide context: Second doses at about 4 or about 12 weeks were pooled.

Profiling relied on immunoSEQ multiplex PCR, and the TCRdb table lists in-frame clones only, not all of them. The sample records 140,000 to 150,000 clones, 91% being singletons. With 0 bases removed from V and 10 bases from J, the gap between germline ends came to 13 bases. This CDR3 is built from 14 residues. This clone has only one observation. Its matching antigen is unknown. Findings and caveats of the study: Donors in the cohort were predominantly white British and more often female, and clonal diversity was possibly underestimated. Researchers report vaccine-associated CD4 TCRs spanning spike, with dominance at 160-218 and 743-854. As reported, nearly half of all spike-specific TCRs target variant regions that are unmutated.

The rearrangement uses TRBV23-1 and TRBJ2-1; D gene unclear. TRBV23-1 is an open reading frame whose function is uncertain. The material was peripheral blood, obtained on day 0 of AZD1222 vaccination. The sequence came from an adult in good health. The CDR3 DNA sequence: TGCGCCAGCAGTCAATCAGTGTACCGCCGGGAGCAGTTCTTC. Amino acids: CASSQSVYRREQFF.